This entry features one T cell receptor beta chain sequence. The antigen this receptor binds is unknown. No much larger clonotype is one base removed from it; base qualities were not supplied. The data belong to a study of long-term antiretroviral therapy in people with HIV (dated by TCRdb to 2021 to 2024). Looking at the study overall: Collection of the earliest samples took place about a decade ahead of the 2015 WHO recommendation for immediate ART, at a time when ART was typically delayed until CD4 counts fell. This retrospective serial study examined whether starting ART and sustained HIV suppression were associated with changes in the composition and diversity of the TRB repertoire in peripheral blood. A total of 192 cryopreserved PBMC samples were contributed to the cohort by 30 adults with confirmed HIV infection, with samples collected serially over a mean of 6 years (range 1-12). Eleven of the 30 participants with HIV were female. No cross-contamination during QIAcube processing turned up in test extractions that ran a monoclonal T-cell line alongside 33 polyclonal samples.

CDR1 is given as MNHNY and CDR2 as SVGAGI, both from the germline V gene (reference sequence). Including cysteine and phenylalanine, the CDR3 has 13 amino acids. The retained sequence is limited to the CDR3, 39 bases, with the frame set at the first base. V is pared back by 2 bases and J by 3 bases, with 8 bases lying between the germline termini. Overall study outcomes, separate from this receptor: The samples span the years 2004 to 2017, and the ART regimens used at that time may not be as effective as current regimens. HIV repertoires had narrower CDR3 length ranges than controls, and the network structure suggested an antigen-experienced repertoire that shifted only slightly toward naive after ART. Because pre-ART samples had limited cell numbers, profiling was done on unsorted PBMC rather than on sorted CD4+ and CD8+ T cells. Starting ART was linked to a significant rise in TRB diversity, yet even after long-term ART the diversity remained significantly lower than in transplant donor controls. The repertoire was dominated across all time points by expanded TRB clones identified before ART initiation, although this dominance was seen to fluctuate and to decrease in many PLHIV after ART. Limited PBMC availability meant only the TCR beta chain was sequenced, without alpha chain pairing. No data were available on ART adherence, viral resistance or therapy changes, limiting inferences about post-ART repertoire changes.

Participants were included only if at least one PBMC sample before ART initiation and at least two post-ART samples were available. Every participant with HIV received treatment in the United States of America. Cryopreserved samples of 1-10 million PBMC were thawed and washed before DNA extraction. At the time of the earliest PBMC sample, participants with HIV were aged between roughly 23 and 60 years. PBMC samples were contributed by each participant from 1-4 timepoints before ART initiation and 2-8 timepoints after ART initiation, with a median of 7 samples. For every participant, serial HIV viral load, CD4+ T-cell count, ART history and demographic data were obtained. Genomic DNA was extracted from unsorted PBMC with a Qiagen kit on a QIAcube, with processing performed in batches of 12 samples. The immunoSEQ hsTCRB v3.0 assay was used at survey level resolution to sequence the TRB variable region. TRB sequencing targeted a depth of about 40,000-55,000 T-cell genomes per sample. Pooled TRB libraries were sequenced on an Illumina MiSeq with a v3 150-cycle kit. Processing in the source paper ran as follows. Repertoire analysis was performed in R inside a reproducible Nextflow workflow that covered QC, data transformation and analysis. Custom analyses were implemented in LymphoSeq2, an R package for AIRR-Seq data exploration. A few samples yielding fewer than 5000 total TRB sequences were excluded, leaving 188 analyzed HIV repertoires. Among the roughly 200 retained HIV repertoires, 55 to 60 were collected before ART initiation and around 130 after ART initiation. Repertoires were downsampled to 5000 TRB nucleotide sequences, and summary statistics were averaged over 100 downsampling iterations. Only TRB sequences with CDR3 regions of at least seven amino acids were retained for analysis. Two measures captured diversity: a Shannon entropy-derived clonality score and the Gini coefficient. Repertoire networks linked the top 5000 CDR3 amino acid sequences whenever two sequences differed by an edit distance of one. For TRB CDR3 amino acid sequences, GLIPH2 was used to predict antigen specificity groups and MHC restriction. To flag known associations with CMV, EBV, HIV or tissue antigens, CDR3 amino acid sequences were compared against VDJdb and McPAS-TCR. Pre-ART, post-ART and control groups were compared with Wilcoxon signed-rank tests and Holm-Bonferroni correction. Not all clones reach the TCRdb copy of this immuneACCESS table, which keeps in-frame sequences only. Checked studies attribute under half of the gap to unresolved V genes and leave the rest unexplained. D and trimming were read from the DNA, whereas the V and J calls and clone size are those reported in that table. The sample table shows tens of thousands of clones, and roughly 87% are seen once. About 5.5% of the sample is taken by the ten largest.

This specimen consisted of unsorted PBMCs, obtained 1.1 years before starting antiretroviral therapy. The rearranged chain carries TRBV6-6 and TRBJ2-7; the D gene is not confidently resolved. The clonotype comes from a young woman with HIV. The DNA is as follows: TGTGCCAGCAGTTACGGCAGGAACTACGAGCAGTACTTC. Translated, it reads CASSYGRNYEQYF.